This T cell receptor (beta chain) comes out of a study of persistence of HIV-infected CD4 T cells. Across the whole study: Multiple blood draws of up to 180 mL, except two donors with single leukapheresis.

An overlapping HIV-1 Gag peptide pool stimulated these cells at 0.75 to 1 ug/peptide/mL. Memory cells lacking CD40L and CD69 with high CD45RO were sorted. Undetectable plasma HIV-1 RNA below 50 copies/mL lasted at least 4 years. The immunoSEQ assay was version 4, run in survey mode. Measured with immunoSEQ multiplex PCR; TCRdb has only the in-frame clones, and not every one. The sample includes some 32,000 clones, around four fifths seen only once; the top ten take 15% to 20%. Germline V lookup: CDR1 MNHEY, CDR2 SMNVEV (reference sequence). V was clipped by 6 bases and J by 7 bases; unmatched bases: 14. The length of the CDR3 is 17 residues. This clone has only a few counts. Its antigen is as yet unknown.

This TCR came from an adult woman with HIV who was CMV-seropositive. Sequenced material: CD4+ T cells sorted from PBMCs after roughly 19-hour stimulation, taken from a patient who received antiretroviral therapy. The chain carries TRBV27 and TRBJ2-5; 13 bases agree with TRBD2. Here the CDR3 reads CASSSNGLAGARGTQYF. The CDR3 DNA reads TGTGCCAGCAGCTCCAACGGACTAGCGGGGGCCAGGGGGACCCAGTACTTC.